These T cell receptor beta chains were read from a single sample in a study of cytomegalovirus exposure and HLA in healthy donors. Sequenced by immunoSEQ multiplex PCR; TCRdb stores in-frame clones only, minus some. The sample carries some 130,000 clones, approximately 70% recorded once. What was sequenced was PBMCs. The source of these receptors is a human donor in good health. CDR3s include the opening cysteine and the closing phenylalanine or tryptophan. The D gene is left open where the match is weak. Size tells how often a clone was seen (once, few, many) or the class of an expanded clone, and some rows leave it out.

size | D | J | V | DNA | CDR3
- | TRBD2 | TRBJ2-1 | TRBV4-3 | TGCGCCAGCAGCCAAGAGGGACTAGCAGTTGAGCAGTTCTTC | CASSQEGLAVEQFF
- | - | TRBJ2-4 | TRBV5-4 | TGTGCCAGCAGCACAATAGACTCCGGAGGTACAAACATTCAGTACTTC | CASSTIDSGGTNIQYF
- | TRBD2 | TRBJ2-1 | TRBV6-1 | TGTGCCAGCAAACTAGCGGGAATCTATGAGCAGTTCTTC | CASKLAGIYEQFF
- | - | TRBJ2-1 | TRBV6-1 | TGTGCCAGCAGTGAAGAGTTAGTCGATGAGCAGTTCTTC | CASSEELVDEQFF
- | - | TRBJ2-1 | TRBV6-6 | TGTGCCAGCAGTTACGTGCTAGCCGGCACTGAGCAGTTCTTC | CASSYVLAGTEQFF
- | - | TRBJ1-1 | TRBV5-1 | TGCGCCAGCAGCCCCTCCGGGACAAGGAACACTGAAGCTTTCTTT | CASSPSGTRNTEAFF
few | TRBD2 | TRBJ2-7 | TRBV7-2 | TGTGCCAGCAGCTTAGAAGCGGGGGACTACGAGCAGTACTTC | CASSLEAGDYEQYF
- | - | TRBJ2-3 | TRBV4-1 | TGCGCCAGCAGCCAAGATGGTAGAAACTCAGATACGCAGTATTTT | CASSQDGRNSDTQYF
few | - | TRBJ1-4 | TRBV15 | TGTGCCACCAGCAGAGTTAGGGGGACAACTAATGAAAAACTGTTTTTT | CATSRVRGTTNEKLFF
- | - | TRBJ1-5 | TRBV5-6 | TGTGCCAGCAGCTTGGCTGGGAGAGCCAATCAGCCCCAGCATTTT | CASSLAGRANQPQHF
- | - | TRBJ1-1 | TRBV11-2 | TGTGCCAGCAGCCCCCGAGAAACAGGTATTGGAGGGGAAGCTTTCTTT | CASSPRETGIGGEAFF
once | - | TRBJ2-1 | TRBV9 | TGTGCCAGCAGCGTAGACCCCAGGGAACGGTTCTTC | CASSVDPRERFF
- | - | TRBJ2-7 | TRBV4-1 | TGCGCCAGCAGCCAAGGGTCCTCGAGCTCCTACGAGCAGTACTTC | CASSQGSSSSYEQYF
- | - | TRBJ2-2 | TRBV11-2 | TGTGCCAGCAGCCCAATAAGAGGGGGGGACACCGGGGAGCTGTTTTTT | CASSPIRGGDTGELFF
- | TRBD2 | TRBJ2-3 | TRBV5-1 | TGCGCCAGCAGCTTGGAACCTACTAGCGAGATCACAGATACGCAGTATTTT | CASSLEPTSEITDTQYF
few | - | TRBJ2-3 | TRBV29-1 | TGCAGCGTTGACATAGTTTACACAGATACGCAGTATTTT | CSVDIVYTDTQYF
- | TRBD2 | TRBJ2-7 | TRBV11-3 | TGTGCCAGCAGCTCCACTAGCGGGAGTTTGGGGTCCTACGAGCAGTACTTC | CASSSTSGSLGSYEQYF
few | - | TRBJ1-1 | TRBV7-9 | TGTGCCAGCACGACGGGGGGGACAGCTTTCTTT | CASTTGGTAFF
few | - | TRBJ2-7 | TRBV5-6 | TGTGCCAGCAGCTCAATACAGGGCTACGAGCAGTACTTC | CASSSIQGYEQYF
few | - | TRBJ2-5 | TRBV27 | TGTGCCAGCAGTTCAGCCAGGCGCCAAGAGACCCAGTACTTC | CASSSARRQETQYF
- | - | TRBJ2-6 | TRBV4-3 | TGCGCCAGCAGCCAAGACAGGGGCTCTGGGGCCAACGTCCTGACTTTC | CASSQDRGSGANVLTF
- | - | TRBJ2-7 | TRBV5-5 | TGTGCCAGCAGACTTCAGGGCTCCTACGAGCAGTACTTC | CASRLQGSYEQYF
- | - | TRBJ2-1 | TRBV5-1 | TGCGCCAGCAGCTTGGTCCCTAGCCAGTACAATGAGCAGTTCTTC | CASSLVPSQYNEQFF
- | - | TRBJ2-5 | TRBV11-3 | TGTGCCAGCAGCCCCTTTGAGGCCCAAGAGACCCAGTACTTC | CASSPFEAQETQYF
- | - | TRBJ2-7 | TRBV28 | TGTGCCAGCGCTTTAATAGGGGGGGTTTACGAGCAGTACTTC | CASALIGGVYEQYF
- | - | TRBJ1-5 | TRBV5-1 | TGCGCCAGCAGCTTGGGGGGCCCGGGCAATCAGCCCCAGCATTTT | CASSLGGPGNQPQHF
- | TRBD2 | TRBJ2-7 | TRBV15 | TGTGCCACCAGCATGGCGGGAGGCCCCTACGAGCAGTACTTC | CATSMAGGPYEQYF
- | TRBD2 | TRBJ2-1 | TRBV18 | TGTGCCAGCTCACCCAGCGGGACGACCGGGAGGAATGAGCAGTTCTTC | CASSPSGTTGRNEQFF
- | TRBD1 | TRBJ2-1 | TRBV6-1 | TGTGCCAGCAGTAGACAGGGGCAGTACAATGAGCAGTTCTTC | CASSRQGQYNEQFF
- | TRBD2 | TRBJ2-7 | TRBV9 | TGTGCCAGCAGCGCCGGGGGGAGCAGCTACGAGCAGTACTTC | CASSAGGSSYEQYF
- | - | TRBJ2-5 | TRBV11-3 | TGTGCCAGCAGCCCACTTGGAGGCCAAGAGACCCAGTACTTC | CASSPLGGQETQYF
- | - | TRBJ2-1 | TRBV9 | TGTGCCAGCAGCGTAGAGTTAGAAAGCTCCTACAATGAGCAGTTCTTC | CASSVELESSYNEQFF
few | - | TRBJ2-7 | TRBV4-2 | TGTGCCAGCAGCCAGGGGGCTTCCCGCTTGGGCGAGCAGTACTTC | CASSQGASRLGEQYF
- | TRBD1 | TRBJ2-2 | TRBV14 | TGTGCCAGCAGCCAAGATCGACAGGGGGTAGCCGGGGAGCTGTTTTTT | CASSQDRQGVAGELFF
- | - | TRBJ2-7 | TRBV6-5 | TGTGCCAGCAGTTCCCCAATTCAGGACAGCTCCTACGAGCAGTACTTC | CASSSPIQDSSYEQYF
- | - | TRBJ1-2 | TRBV9 | TGTGCCAGCAGCGTAGGGGGGGTTGGCGGCTACACCTTC | CASSVGGVGGYTF
- | - | TRBJ1-3 | TRBV9 | TGTGCCAGCCAAGTGGGCCCCGGTGACACCATATATTTT | CASQVGPGDTIYF
- | - | TRBJ2-7 | TRBV11-2 | TGTGCCAGCAGCCCCATAAGGGGCGGTAGCTACGAGCAGTACTTC | CASSPIRGGSYEQYF
- | - | TRBJ2-7 | TRBV19 | TGTGCCAGTAGTACCACAGGGTTCTACGAGCAGTACTTC | CASSTTGFYEQYF
- | TRBD1 | TRBJ2-6 | TRBV4-1 | TGCGCCAGCAGCCAAATATACAGGGGGCGATCCTCTGGGGCCAACGTCCTGACTTTC | CASSQIYRGRSSGANVLTF
- | TRBD1 | TRBJ1-4 | TRBV28 | TGTGCCAGCAGTCCACAACAGGGGGCGAAGGAAAAACTGTTTTTT | CASSPQQGAKEKLFF
- | TRBD2 | TRBJ2-3 | TRBV7-9 | TGTGCCAGCAGCTTAGAAGCGGGAGGGCCGAATACGCAGTATTTT | CASSLEAGGPNTQYF
- | TRBD2 | TRBJ2-3 | TRBV11-2 | TGTGCCAGCAGACGCCCGGGACTAGTTCGAGATACGCAGTATTTT | CASRRPGLVRDTQYF
- | TRBD2 | TRBJ2-5 | TRBV7-9 | TGTGCCACCGAGCGGGAGGTCTCGGAGACCCAGTACTTC | CATEREVSETQYF
- | - | TRBJ2-3 | TRBV10-3 | TGTGCCATCAGTGAGGGCCAGGCTAGCACAGATACGCAGTATTTT | CAISEGQASTDTQYF
- | TRBD2 | TRBJ2-1 | TRBV6-5 | TGTGCCAGCAGTGGGGGGACTACCGGCAATGAGCAGTTCTTC | CASSGGTTGNEQFF
- | TRBD1 | TRBJ1-1 | TRBV18 | TGTGCCAGCTCACCCGGACAGGGGGCGAAAGCTTTCTTT | CASSPGQGAKAFF
- | TRBD2 | TRBJ2-7 | TRBV4-1 | TGCGCCAGCAGCCAAGCTGGACTAGCGGGCGAGCAGTACTTC | CASSQAGLAGEQYF
once | - | TRBJ2-2 | TRBV29-1 | TGCAGCGTTCGACTCTCTATGAACACCGGGGAGCTGTTTTTT | CSVRLSMNTGELFF
- | - | TRBJ1-2 | TRBV19 | TGTGCCAGTAGTATAAATCGACAGGCCGGGGGCTACACCTTC | CASSINRQAGGYTF
- | TRBD1 | TRBJ2-7 | TRBV5-1 | TGCGCCAGCAGCTCGCGGACAGGGAGCTCCTACGAGCAGTACTTC | CASSSRTGSSYEQYF
- | TRBD2 | TRBJ2-1 | TRBV18 | TGTGCCAGCTCACCAGCGGGACTAATCGCCGATGAGCAGTTCTTC | CASSPAGLIADEQFF
- | TRBD2 | TRBJ2-2 | TRBV7-3 | TGTGCCAGCAGCTTAATGGCGGGAGTGAGAACCGGGGAGCTGTTTTTT | CASSLMAGVRTGELFF
- | - | TRBJ1-2 | TRBV7-2 | TGTGCCAGCAGCTTAGGGGGGAGCGGGGCGCGCAATGGCTACACCTTC | CASSLGGSGARNGYTF
- | TRBD2 | TRBJ2-2 | TRBV4-1 | TGCGCCAGCAGCCAACCGGGAGGGACCGGGGAGCTGTTTTTT | CASSQPGGTGELFF
- | TRBD1 | TRBJ2-7 | TRBV2 | TGTGCCAGCAGTGTCGGGACAGGGGGCGTGGGTATCAAGTACTTC | CASSVGTGGVGIKYF
- | TRBD1 | TRBJ1-4 | TRBV5-5 | TGTGCCAGCAGCGGGGGACAGGGAAACGAAAAACTGTTTTTT | CASSGGQGNEKLFF
- | - | TRBJ1-1 | TRBV18 | TGTGCCAGCTCACCCTTACCCGAAGGGGACACTGAAGCTTTCTTT | CASSPLPEGDTEAFF
- | - | TRBJ2-7 | TRBV15 | TGTGCCACCAGCAGAGGACTAGAGGGGAGGGAGCAGTACTTC | CATSRGLEGREQYF